This entry lists 7 T cell receptor beta chains sequenced from one sample in a study of Tregs in tolerant kidney transplant recipients. This table comes from immunoSEQ multiplex PCR, and its TCRdb copy is limited to in-frame clones, with some not included. The sample includes roughly 25,000 clones. Recipients received nonmyeloablative bone marrow transplants from related graft donors, with transient mixed chimerism. The source material was CD4+ T cells from blood (PBMCs), sampled 6 months after the transplant. These receptors were collected from a human patient who received a combined kidney and bone marrow transplant. Certain T cells may be donor cells from the graft.

With respect to this clone: The read ends 3 residues early relative to the CDR3; the germline J gene fills the gap. The chain combines TRBV19 with TRBJ2-1; D may be TRBD2 (5 bases). The CDR3 is 14 amino acids. Germline CDR1 LNHDA, CDR2 SQIVND (reference sequence). V was clipped by 7 bases and J by 7 bases, with 17 bases between them. The sequenced CDR3 bases are TGTGCCAGTAAGGAGGCGGCCGGAAGGAATGAG. Translating it yields CASKEAAGRNE. The full CDR3 sequence reads CASKEAAGRNEQFF.

With regard to this clone: An end of the junction differs from the germline gene, which may be a read error. CDR3 DNA, as far as it was read: TGTGCCAACAGCTTACGGGGGTACAATGAG. It is translated as CANSLRGYNE. The complete CDR3 reads CANSLRGYNEQFF. The chain has TRBV7-9 and TRBJ2-1, with D perhaps matching TRBD2 (6 bases). Sequencing ends 3 residues short of the CDR3 end; the germline J gene provides the rest. This CDR3 is built from 13 residues. CDR1 and CDR2 (germline): SEHNR, FQNEAQ (reference sequence).

A word on this clone: The CDR3 end lies 3 residues beyond the end of the read and is filled in from the germline J gene. The chain has TRBV2 and TRBJ2-2; 12 nucleotides align to TRBD2. Trimming cost V 5 bases and J 4 bases; bases outside gene matches: 5. CDR3 length: 16 residues. Per the germline V gene, CDR1 is SNHLY and CDR2 is FYNNEI. CDR3 protein: CASSTGLAGSTGELFF. Partial CDR3 DNA: TGTGCCAGCAGTACCGGACTAGCGGGGTCCACCGGGGAG.

On this clone itself: The CDR3 is cut off 3 residues early in the read; its end comes from the germline J gene. The chain uses TRBV20-1 and TRBJ1-1; TRBD1 is a possible D gene (5 bases). The CDR3 runs 13 residues. Trimming pared 4 bases from V and 7 bases from J, leaving 16 bases between. The germline V gene has CDR1 DFQATT and CDR2 SNEGSKA (reference sequence). The CDR3 bases that were read are TGCAGTGCTAAGGTTCCGCGGACATATGAA. This encodes CSAKVPRTYE. The full CDR3 protein is CSAKVPRTYEAFF.

Comment on this clone: The read gets to within 3 residues of the CDR3 end, and the germline J gene fills in the rest. The J gene is TRBJ1-6, the V gene TRBV10-3, with D possibly TRBD1 on 5 matching bases. V was trimmed by 4 bases and J by 7 bases, leaving 11 bases between them. CDR1 is ENHRY, CDR2 SYGVKD, per germline. The length of the CDR3 is 14 residues. The chain's CDR3 is CAISGQSNNSPLHF. The CDR3 DNA, read in part, is TGTGCCATCAGTGGACAGTCCAACAATTCACCC.

Points on this clone: The read halts 3 residues ahead of the CDR3 end, with the missing end drawn from the germline J gene. This sequence joins TRBV6-2 or TRBV6-3 and TRBJ2-1; the D is unclear. Germline V CDR1 and CDR2: MNHEY, SVGEGT. Trimming shortened V by 5 bases and J by 9 bases, and 14 bases separated the two germline ends. CDR3 length: 13 residues. The CDR3 region is CASSTPAASEQFF. CDR3 bases read: TGTGCCAGCAGTACCCCGGCGGCATCTGAG.

About this clone itself: The sequence runs out 3 residues before the end of the CDR3; the remainder is reconstructed from the germline J gene. The chain has TRBV2 and TRBJ1-5; D is unresolved. V lost 2 bases and J 3 bases, leaving 11 bases between the germline ends. CDR1 and CDR2 (germline): SNHLY, FYNNEI. The CDR3 runs to 15 residues. The DNA read from the CDR3 is TGTGCCAGCAGTGAACAAGGTGGTAACAATCAGCCC. This translates into CASSEQGGNNQP. The whole CDR3 protein is CASSEQGGNNQPQHF.